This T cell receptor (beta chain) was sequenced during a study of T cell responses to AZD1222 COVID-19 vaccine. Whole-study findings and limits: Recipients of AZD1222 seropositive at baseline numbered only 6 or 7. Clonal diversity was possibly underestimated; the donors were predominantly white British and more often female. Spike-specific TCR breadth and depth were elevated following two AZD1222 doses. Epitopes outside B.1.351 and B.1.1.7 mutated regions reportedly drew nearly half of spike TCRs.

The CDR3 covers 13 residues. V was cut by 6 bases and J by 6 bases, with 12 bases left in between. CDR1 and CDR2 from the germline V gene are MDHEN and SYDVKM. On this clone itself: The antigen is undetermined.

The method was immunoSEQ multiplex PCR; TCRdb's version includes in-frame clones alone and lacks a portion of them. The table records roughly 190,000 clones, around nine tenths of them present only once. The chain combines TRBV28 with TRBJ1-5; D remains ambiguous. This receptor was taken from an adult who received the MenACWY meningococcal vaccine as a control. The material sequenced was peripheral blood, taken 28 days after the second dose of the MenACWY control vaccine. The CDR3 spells CASRHSYLQPQHF. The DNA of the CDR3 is TGTGCCAGCAGACACAGCTACCTTCAGCCCCAGCATTTT.